This paragraph reports one T cell receptor beta chain. This receptor's antigen is unknown. Base quality data are lacking; no much larger clone is found one base away. The library was made by the immunoSEQ multiplex PCR assay. RNA was extracted from all samples and reverse transcribed into cDNA as template for TCR sequencing. SuperScript III was used to make first-strand cDNA, primed with a 2:1 mix of oligo-dT and random hexamers. A synthetic immune receptor repertoire was used to gauge amplification bias, and whatever bias remained was removed computationally. In the source study's methods: Raw reads were preprocessed to remove errors, and CDR3 was defined by IMGT conventions from the conserved cysteine to phenylalanine. To get clonality, Shannon entropy was normalized by log2 of the number of productive unique TCRs and the result was subtracted from 1. Whether each scalp clone was CD4 or CD8 was inferred by checking scalp TCRbeta sequences against the CD4 and CD8 repertoires from sorted blood. The immuneACCESS repertoire file appears here via TCRdb, limited to in-frame rearrangements. These files lack a portion of the clones; in checked studies, under half of the deficit traces to unresolved V genes, and the cause of the others is not known. Clonal size and the V and J genes are those of that table, whereas D and trimming came from the DNA. Here the sample has about 200,000 clones; 55% to 70% occur a single time. The ten largest clones capture 5.5% to 6% of the sample.

This sample was included in a study of CD8+ T cells in alopecia areata (dated by TCRdb to 2017 to 2018). The study in broad terms: Treated patients were enrolled in an open-label pilot trial of oral tofacitinib, 5 to 10 mg twice daily, for moderate-to-severe alopecia areata. Tofacitinib was given for 6 to 18 months, followed by 6 months of follow-up off drug to assess delayed response and recurrence. The SALT score, which quantifies the percentage of affected scalp surface area, was used to measure disease severity in treated patients. High-throughput TCRbeta sequencing was used to examine T cell clonal expansion in alopecia areata in both the C3H/HeJ mouse model and human patients. In humans, TCRbeta sequencing was performed on scalp tissue and on sorted CD4+ and CD8+ peripheral blood T cells from healthy controls and from patients with patchy or totalis/universalis alopecia areata. Tofacitinib-treated patients had biopsies at baseline and at 4 and 24 weeks of treatment, with a later scalp biopsy in several patients. Scalp clonality was compared among normal scalp (n=4), patchy alopecia areata scalp (n=8), and alopecia totalis/universalis scalp (n=8). RNA was extracted with the PAXgene miRNA kit for fixed scalp, the miRNeasy kit for PBMCs, and the RNeasy kit for mouse skin. TCRbeta CDR3 regions were amplified by immunoSEQ multiplex PCR using 35 Vbeta forward and 13 Jbeta reverse primers.

The paper's findings and limits, for the study overall: During tofacitinib treatment, many expanded lesional clones stuck around in both scalp and blood, and this persistence may partly explain why relapse happens after treatment is stopped. Shared TCR sequences between patients were less evident than in mice, which may be partly attributable to HLA diversity in the patient population. Because the treated cohort was small and had just a single nonresponder, larger studies are needed to establish links between baseline CD8+ expansion and response. With tofacitinib, both scalp clonality and the number of expanded CD8+ clones among the top 100 scalp clones went down significantly. Unlike mouse skin, where gammadelta T cells dominate, normal human skin contains resident alphabeta T cells that get sequenced too, which complicates analysis of the scalp TCR repertoire. Compared with normal scalp, lesional scalp, particularly in alopecia totalis/universalis, had higher clonality and more expanded CD8+ clones, which suggests antigenic drive.

The sample's time point label, decoded: around 24 weeks on oral tofacitinib. This specimen's treatment or condition label, per the study, means: oral pan-JAK inhibitor, 5-10 mg twice daily. Lesional scalp punch biopsies and peripheral blood were collected from alopecia areata patients. PBMCs were separated by density centrifugation and stained for CD3, CD4 and CD8, after which CD4+ and CD8+ T cells were sorted on a FACSAria. This clonotype originated in a human donor with alopecia areata. This specimen was CD4+ T cells sorted from blood, taken at week 24, from a patient treated with tofacitinib.

The DNA is as follows: TGCGCCAGCAGCTTTTGGGAGAAGGTTTACAATGAGCAGTTCTTC. It is translated as CASSFWEKVYNEQFF. The V gene is TRBV5-1 and the J gene is TRBJ2-1; the best D guess is TRBD2, with 5 bases matching. V sheds 2 bases and J sheds 4 bases, leaving 13 bases between their ends. CDR1 and CDR2 (SGHRS, YFSETQ) derive from the germline V gene. The CDR3 contains 15 residues, cysteine and phenylalanine counted. Here the CDR3 DNA is all that survives: 45 bases in frame from base 1. Reference TRBV5-1 and TRBJ2-1 proteins supply the regions before and after the CDR3; the full variable domain is: KAGVTQTPRYLIKTRGQQVTLSCSPISGHRSVSWYQQTPGQGLQFLFEYFSETQRNKGNFPGRFSGRQFSNSRSEMNVSTLELGDSALYLCASSFWEKVYNEQFFGPGTRLTVL.